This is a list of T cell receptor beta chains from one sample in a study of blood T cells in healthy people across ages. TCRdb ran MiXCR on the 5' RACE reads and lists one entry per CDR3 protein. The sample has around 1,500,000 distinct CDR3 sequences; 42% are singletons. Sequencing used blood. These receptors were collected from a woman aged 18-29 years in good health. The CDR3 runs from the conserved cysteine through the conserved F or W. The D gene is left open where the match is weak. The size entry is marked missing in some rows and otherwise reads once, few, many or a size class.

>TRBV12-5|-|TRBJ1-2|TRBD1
CASASSPGQGEKGYTF
TGTGCTAGTGCTTCGTCCCCGGGACAGGGGGAGAAGGGCTACACCTTC
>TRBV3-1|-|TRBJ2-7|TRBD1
CASSQGAERRGRDSYNEQYF
TGTGCCAGCAGCCAAGGAGCGGAGCGAAGGGGGCGTGACTCCTACAATGAGCAGTACTTC
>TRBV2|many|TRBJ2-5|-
CASTGLGEETQYF
TGTGCCAGCACTGGACTGGGGGAAGAGACCCAGTACTTC
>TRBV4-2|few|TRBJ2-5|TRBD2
CASSQDPETSGRYNEQYF
TGTGCCAGCAGCCAAGATCCCGAAACTAGCGGGAGATATAATGAGCAGTACTTC
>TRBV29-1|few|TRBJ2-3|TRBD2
CSVEGGGGAGTDTQYF
TGCAGCGTTGAAGGAGGCGGGGGGGCCGGCACAGATACGCAGTATTTT
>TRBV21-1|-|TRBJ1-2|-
CASNKVGAGYTF
TGTGCCAGCAACAAAGTAGGGGCCGGCTACACCTTC
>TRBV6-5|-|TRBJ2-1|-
CASSDSYNGEQFF
TGTGCCAGCAGTGATAGCTACAATGGTGAGCAGTTCTTC
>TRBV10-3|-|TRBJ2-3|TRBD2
CAIRDGLAMADTLYF
TGTGCCATCAGGGACGGACTAGCGATGGCAGATACGCTGTATTTT
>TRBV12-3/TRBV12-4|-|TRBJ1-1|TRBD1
CASSPDRGNPEAFF
TGTGCCAGCAGCCCGGACAGGGGAAACCCTGAAGCTTTCTTT
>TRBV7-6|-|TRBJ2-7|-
CASSLEGGPGEQYF
TGTGCCAGCAGCTTAGAGGGGGGGCCGGGCGAGCAGTACTTC
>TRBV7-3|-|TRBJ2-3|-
CASSLMGGPDTQYF
TGTGCCAGCAGCTTAATGGGGGGGCCAGATACGCAGTATTTT
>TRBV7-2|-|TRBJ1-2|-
CASSLERTNYGYTF
TGTGCCAGCAGCTTAGAGCGGACTAACTATGGCTACACCTTC
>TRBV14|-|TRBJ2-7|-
CASSHRSGEQYF
TGTGCCAGCAGCCACCGCTCGGGCGAGCAGTACTTC
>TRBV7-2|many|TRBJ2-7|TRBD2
CASSRLAGTSYEQYF
TGTGCCAGCAGCCGACTAGCGGGAACCTCCTACGAGCAGTACTTC
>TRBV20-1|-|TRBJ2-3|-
CSARVRDSSTDTQYF
TGCAGTGCTAGAGTGCGGGACTCTAGCACAGATACGCAGTATTTT
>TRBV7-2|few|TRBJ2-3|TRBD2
CASSLARTSGGSGTQYF
TGTGCCAGCAGCTTAGCCAGGACTAGCGGGGGGTCAGGTACGCAGTATTTT
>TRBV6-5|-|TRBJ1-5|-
CASSYDGVQPQHF
TGTGCCAGCAGTTATGACGGGGTCCAGCCCCAGCATTTT
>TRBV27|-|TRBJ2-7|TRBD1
CASSFRGPYYEQYF
TGTGCCAGCAGTTTCAGGGGGCCCTACTACGAGCAGTACTTC
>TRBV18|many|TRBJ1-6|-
CASSPQGFGSPLHF
TGTGCCAGCTCACCCCAAGGGTTTGGATCACCCCTCCACTTT
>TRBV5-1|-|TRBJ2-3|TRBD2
CASTRGDSTDTQYF
TGCGCCAGCACCCGGGGGGATAGCACAGATACGCAGTATTTT
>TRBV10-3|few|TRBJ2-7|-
CAIKADSYEQYF
TGTGCCATCAAGGCAGATTCCTACGAGCAGTACTTC
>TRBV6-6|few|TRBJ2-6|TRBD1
CASTLDREANVLTF
TGTGCCAGCACCCTAGACAGGGAAGCCAACGTCCTGACTTTC
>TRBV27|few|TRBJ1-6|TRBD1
CASSPGQPYSPLHF
TGTGCCAGCTCCCCGGGACAGCCTTATTCACCCCTCCACTTT
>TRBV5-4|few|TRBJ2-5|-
CASSPVQGYQETQYF
TGTGCCAGCAGCCCCGTACAGGGTTACCAAGAGACCCAGTACTTC
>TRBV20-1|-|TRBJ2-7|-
CSARDLGSLSSYEQYF
TGCAGTGCTAGAGATCTTGGCTCCCTAAGCTCCTACGAGCAGTACTTC
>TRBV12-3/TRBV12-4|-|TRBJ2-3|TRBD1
CASSRDRGDTQYF
TGTGCCAGCAGTAGGGACAGGGGGGATACGCAGTATTTT
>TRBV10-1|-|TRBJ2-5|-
CASSFGDARETQYF
TGCGCCAGCAGTTTTGGGGACGCGCGGGAGACCCAGTACTTC
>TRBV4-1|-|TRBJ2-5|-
CASSQVVGGGQETQYF
TGCGCCAGCAGCCAAGTGGTTGGTGGGGGACAAGAGACCCAGTACTTC
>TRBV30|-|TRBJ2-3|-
CAWSVTTSRDTQYF
TGTGCCTGGAGTGTTACAACTAGCAGAGATACGCAGTATTTT
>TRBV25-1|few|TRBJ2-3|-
CASRTGAGLTDTQYF
TGTGCCAGCAGAACGGGCGCGGGACTTACAGATACGCAGTATTTT
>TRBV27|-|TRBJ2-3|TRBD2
CASSLRASGRAGTDTQYF
TGTGCCAGCAGTTTAAGGGCTAGCGGGAGGGCCGGAACAGATACGCAGTATTTT
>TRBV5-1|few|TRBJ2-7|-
CASSLRPAGDSYEQYF
TGCGCCAGCAGCCTGCGACCAGCGGGTGACTCCTACGAGCAGTACTTC
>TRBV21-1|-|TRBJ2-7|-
CASSKGRASGAYEQYF
TGTGCCAGCAGCAAAGGTAGGGCTAGCGGAGCCTACGAGCAGTACTTC
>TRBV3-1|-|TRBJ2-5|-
CASSQVSLSRGETQYF
TGTGCCAGCAGCCAAGTGTCCCTGAGCAGGGGAGAGACCCAGTACTTC
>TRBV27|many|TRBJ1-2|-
CASSGRVNYGYTF
TGTGCCAGCAGCGGCAGGGTTAACTATGGCTACACCTTC
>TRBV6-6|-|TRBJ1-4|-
CASSPWVDEKLFF
TGTGCCAGCAGCCCTTGGGTGGATGAAAAACTGTTTTTT
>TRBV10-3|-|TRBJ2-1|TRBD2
CAIKRTSGGNNEQFF
TGTGCCATCAAGCGGACTAGCGGGGGAAACAATGAGCAGTTCTTC
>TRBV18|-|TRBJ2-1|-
CASSPLQSSYNEQFF
TGTGCCAGCTCACCACTCCAGAGCTCCTACAATGAGCAGTTCTTC
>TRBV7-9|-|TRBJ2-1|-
CASSLGQGVPSEQFF
TGTGCCAGCAGCTTAGGGCAGGGCGTTCCCAGTGAGCAGTTCTTC
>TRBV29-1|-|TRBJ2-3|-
CSGGVADTQYF
TGCAGCGGCGGGGTGGCAGATACGCAGTATTTT